Listed here is a single T cell receptor beta chain. What it binds is unknown. Each replicate PCR on the sorted subsets used approximately 180 ng DNA (approximately 33,000 T cell genomes). Methods used by the authors: Filtering was not the same, since immunoSEQ gave junction-only sequences without quality scores. Sequenced by immunoSEQ multiplex PCR; TCRdb stores in-frame clones only, minus some. V and J calls and clone size come straight from that table; D and trimming were deduced from the DNA. This sample has about 2.4 million clones, with just over 90% found just once. This entry is derived from a study of shared clonotypes between healthy human individuals. For the study at large: Per-donor plates numbered three CD4 naive, three CD4 memory, two CD8 naive and one CD8 memory.

Notes on the study in general: Some clonotypes were shared by all four sorted-subset donors, while others were not shared. The non-shared ones had lower generation probabilities than the shared ones.

V lost 4 bases and J lost 0; bases outside the gene matches: 9. CDR3 length equals 17 residues. In germline, CDR1 is SGHRS, CDR2 YFSETQ. Sequenced sample: naive CD4+ T cells sorted from blood. Subset here: CD45RA+ positively selected. The TCR originated in a man aged 18 to 30 in good health. The chain joins TRBV5-1 to TRBJ2-1, with TRBD1 matching 8 bases. The CDR3 nucleotides read TGCGCCAGCAGCAGGGGCAGGGGGCAAAGCTCCTACAATGAGCAGTTCTTC. Residues: CASSRGRGQSSYNEQFF.